The following is a T cell receptor (beta chain) sequence with its context. Its antigen is still unknown. TCRdb's copy holds only in-frame clones and misses some; the assay was immunoSEQ multiplex PCR. The table shows approximately 12,000 clones, with over 90% occurring only once. These data are taken from a study of graft-versus-host responses after intestinal transplantation. Study-level background: Recipients received multivisceral, liver-intestinal, or isolated intestinal transplants. Study-wide findings and caveats: Recipient-marrow GvH clones were detected, some having first appeared in ileum or blood. Association was observed between peak circulating GvH clone levels and early post-transplant HvG declines.

The germline V and J ends were trimmed by 5 bases and 2 bases, with 16 bases remaining between them. This CDR3 comprises 15 residues. Looked up from germline, CDR1 is MNHEY and CDR2 is SMNVEV (reference sequence). V and J are TRBV27 and TRBJ2-7; no definite D call. Material: PBMCs, obtained 109 days after intestinal transplant. The TCR sequence derives from a human patient who received an intestinal transplant, so some T cells may come from the graft donor. The CDR3 spells CASSLNKGLPYEQYF. The CDR3 DNA reads TGTGCCAGCAGTCTTAATAAAGGGTTGCCCTACGAGCAGTACTTC.